This is a list of T cell receptor beta chains from one sample in a study of blood T cell repertoires in COVID-19. Repertoires were generated with immunoSEQ multiplex PCR, while TCRdb's copy carries only in-frame clones and drops some. The sample records about 250,000 clones, about four fifths being singletons. Input material: peripheral blood. Every receptor here comes from a man aged 50 or older with acute or convalescent COVID-19. CDR3s include the opening cysteine and the closing phenylalanine or tryptophan. The D gene is left open where the match is weak. A clone size is listed for some rows: how often the clone was seen (once, few, many), or a class if it is expanded.

v_call: TRBV11-2
clone_size: NA
j_call: TRBJ2-5
d_call: NA
cdr3_nt: TGTGCCAGCAGCTTAGGGACATCCCAAGAGACCCAGTACTTC
cdr3_aa: CASSLGTSQETQYF

v_call: TRBV30
clone_size: NA
j_call: TRBJ2-1
d_call: TRBD1
cdr3_nt: TGTGCCTGGAGTCGGGGACAGCTCAACAATGAGCAGTTCTTC
cdr3_aa: CAWSRGQLNNEQFF

v_call: TRBV5-4
clone_size: NA
j_call: TRBJ1-2
d_call: NA
cdr3_nt: TGTGCCAGCAGCTTGGACAGCCTCTATGGCTACACCTTC
cdr3_aa: CASSLDSLYGYTF

v_call: TRBV29-1
clone_size: NA
j_call: TRBJ1-1
d_call: NA
cdr3_nt: TGCAGCGTTACCAAGAACATGAACACTGAAGCTTTCTTT
cdr3_aa: CSVTKNMNTEAFF

v_call: TRBV7-9
clone_size: NA
j_call: TRBJ1-5
d_call: TRBD1
cdr3_nt: TGTGCCAGCAGCGAGCAGGGGGGATTCAATCAGCCCCAGCATTTT
cdr3_aa: CASSEQGGFNQPQHF

v_call: TRBV24-1
clone_size: NA
j_call: TRBJ2-1
d_call: NA
cdr3_nt: TGTGCCACCAGTGATAGCCCCCTAGCTGAGCAGTTCTTC
cdr3_aa: CATSDSPLAEQFF

v_call: TRBV12-3/TRBV12-4
clone_size: NA
j_call: TRBJ2-7
d_call: TRBD1
cdr3_nt: TGTGCCAGCGGACAGGGAATAGCCTACGAGCAGTACTTC
cdr3_aa: CASGQGIAYEQYF

v_call: TRBV28
clone_size: few
j_call: TRBJ2-7
d_call: TRBD1
cdr3_nt: TGTGCCAGCACCCCTCCAGGGGGCTGGTACGAGCAGTACTTC
cdr3_aa: CASTPPGGWYEQYF

v_call: TRBV30
clone_size: NA
j_call: TRBJ1-1
d_call: NA
cdr3_nt: TGTGCCGAGGGGCAGGGAGGCACTGAAGCTTTCTTT
cdr3_aa: CAEGQGGTEAFF

v_call: TRBV5-6
clone_size: NA
j_call: TRBJ1-6
d_call: TRBD1
cdr3_nt: TGTGCCAGCAGCACTTTCCGGGACAGAGACTATAATTCACCCCTCCACTTT
cdr3_aa: CASSTFRDRDYNSPLHF